This T cell receptor (beta chain) was sequenced for a study of blood T cells in healthy people across ages (dated by TCRdb to between 2014 and 2016). In terms of the full investigation: In model experiments, template switching captured about one uniquely barcoded TCR beta cDNA molecule for every two T cells. For two donors (one aged 18 to 30 and one aged 80 or older), the study analyzed two additional independent replicas of 1 million unique cDNA reads from the same blood draw. To avoid experimental bias, donors of different ages were spread randomly across the sequencing lanes. Age-related changes in TCR beta repertoire diversity were measured in the study by deep sequencing normalized with unique cDNA molecular identifiers. Four age groups were formed from the donors: young (average approximately 15 years), middle-aged (just under 40), aged (about 62) and long-lived (about 75).

The paper's findings and limits, for the study overall: Compared with the aged group, the long-lived group had more naive CD4+ T cells, fewer expanded clones and increased TCR diversity, a pattern suggesting age selection. The percentage of naive T cells measured by flow cytometry correlated strongly with observed TCR beta diversity. Because the CMV infection status of the donors was unknown, age-related changes in expanded clonotypes may potentially have been confounded. Estimates of total diversity based on one million sequenced T cells were regarded as lower bounds and as underestimates. As age increased, observed TCR beta diversity per million T cells dropped in a roughly linear way, and a significant reduction was already evident by age around 41. Bulk unsorted PBMC profiling prevented conclusive comparison of naive and antigen-experienced compartments.

Systemically healthy Caucasian individuals from Russia, around 39 in total and aged roughly 6 to 90 years, were included as donors. Each donor gave about 9.8 milliliters of peripheral blood, drawn into EDTA-treated Vacutainer tubes. Ficoll-Paque density-gradient centrifugation was used to isolate PBMCs, with at least 7 million per sample. Trizol reagent was used to extract total RNA from the PBMCs, yielding at least 5 micrograms per sample. For every donor, flow cytometry on a PBMC aliquot measured the percentage of naive CD45RAhigh/CD27high T cells. The library was built by means of 5' RACE. TCRdb records Illumina HiSeq 2500 as the sequencer. A second PCR of roughly 7 to 11 cycles was performed with a sample-barcoded 5' primer and a J-beta primer mix. A template-switch 5' adaptor carrying 12 random nucleotides introduced a unique molecular identifier onto each TCR beta cDNA molecule. Each sample yielded at least 2.5 million CDR3-containing paired-end reads. The Mint cDNA synthesis kit, primed by a TRBC-specific oligonucleotide, was used to synthesize first-strand cDNA from all RNA. All cDNA was treated with uracil-DNA glycosylase and then went through a first 18-cycle PCR with the universal primers M1SS and BC2_uni_R. Processing in the source paper ran as follows. Normalization of each sample was performed by random selection of 1 million high-quality reads, each carrying a distinct molecular identifier. Instead of being binned into consensus sequences, reads that shared molecular identifiers were thrown out. MiTCR, set to a Q25 quality threshold and the strictest error-elimination algorithm, was used for CDR3 identification, clonotype clustering and error correction. A nonparametric unseen species model with Euler transformation was used to estimate a lower bound on total TCR beta diversity. The public reads were reprocessed in TCRdb via fastp at Q25 and MiXCR, keeping in-frame beta chains. Entries that share a CDR3 protein sequence are merged under the most common genes and DNA. The V and J calls come from TCRdb's annotation, not from the publication. Across this sample there are about a million distinct CDR3 sequences, with about 53% seen only once. The ten top clones hold about a fifth of the sample.

Regarding this clonotype: This receptor's antigen is unknown. Base-call qualities are not available, and no considerably larger clone is one nucleotide away.

Material: blood. The sequence came from a woman in her sixties in good health.

The CDR3 protein: CASSYGGGGYGYTF. The DNA sequence is TGTGCCAGCAGTTACGGCGGGGGTGGCTATGGCTACACCTTC. Recombination linked TRBV6-6 to TRBJ1-2, with TRBD1 tentatively as D gene (5 bases match). Looking up the germline V gene (reference sequence) yields CDR1 MNHNY and CDR2 SVGAGI. Cut back by 2 bases and 4 bases, the V and J ends lie 11 bases apart. The CDR3, from cysteine to phenylalanine, totals 14 residues. Only the CDR3 DNA is retained, 42 bases long and in frame from the first base.